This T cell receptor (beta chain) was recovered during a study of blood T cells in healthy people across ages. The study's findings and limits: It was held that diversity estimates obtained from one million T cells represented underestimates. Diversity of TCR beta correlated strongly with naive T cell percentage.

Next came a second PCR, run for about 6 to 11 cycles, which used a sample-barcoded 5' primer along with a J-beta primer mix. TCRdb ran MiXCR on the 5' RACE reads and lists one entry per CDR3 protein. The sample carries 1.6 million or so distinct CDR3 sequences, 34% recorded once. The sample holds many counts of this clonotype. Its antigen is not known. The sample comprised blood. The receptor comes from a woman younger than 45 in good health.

CDR3 sequence (DNA): TGTGCCAGCAGCCCCCTAGGCCCGCAATTCGTTTCCTACAATGAGCAGTTCTTC. As protein: CASSPLGPQFVSYNEQFF. The V and J genes are TRBV7-3 and TRBJ2-1, with D unresolved. The CDR3 runs to 18 residues. Trimming stripped 5 bases from V and 1 base from J, with 21 bases between. Per germline, CDR1 SGHTA and CDR2 FQGTGA.